What follows are 31 T cell receptor beta chains derived from one specimen sequenced in a study of blood T cells in healthy people across ages. Primed by a sample-barcoded 5' primer and a J-beta primer mix, a second PCR proceeded for 7 to 11 cycles. TCRdb independently ran MiXCR on the 5' RACE reads; one entry per CDR3 protein. In the table there are about 640,000 distinct CDR3 sequences, about 54% of which are singletons. The sample comprised blood. All receptors come from a man aged 60 to 69 in good health.

The chain uses TRBV9 and TRBJ1-4, with D possibly being TRBD1 (5 bases). There are 16 residues in the CDR3. Germline CDR1 is SGDLS and CDR2 is YYNGEE. The V gene lost 0 bases and the J gene lost 7 bases, with 16 bases spanning the gap. The CDR3 loop is CASSVAGMGAVEKLFF. CDR3 in DNA: TGTGCCAGCAGCGTAGCAGGGATGGGAGCCGTTGAAAAACTGTTTTTT.

The gene calls are TRBV6-1 and TRBJ1-5; D uncertain. Germline V gene data show CDR1 as MNHNS and CDR2 as SASEGT. Trimming stripped 8 bases from V and 3 bases from J, with 11 bases between. The CDR3 consists of 13 residues. As DNA, the CDR3 is TGTGCCAGCCGTAGCGTCCTCAATCAGCCCCAGCATTTT. Translation: CASRSVLNQPQHF.

The chain couples TRBV10-3 to TRBJ1-2; 9 bases align to TRBD1. This CDR3 region has 14 residues. Germline CDR1 ENHRY, CDR2 SYGVKD. Trimming removed 6 bases from V and 7 bases from J; junction bases left unmatched: 9. CDR3 residues: CAISGTGRSGGYTF. DNA for the CDR3: TGTGCCATCAGCGGGACAGGGAGATCTGGTGGCTACACCTTC.

This chain links TRBV20-1 with TRBJ2-5; 7 bases match TRBD2. Per germline, CDR1 DFQATT and CDR2 SNEGSKA (reference sequence). There are 12 residues in the CDR3. Losses at the gene ends were 6 bases for V and 7 bases for J; bases not matched to a gene: 8. In nucleotides, the CDR3 is TGCAGTGCCGCCGGACTAGGCGGGACCCAGTACTTC. It specifies CSAAGLGGTQYF.

The chain joins TRBV6-5 to TRBJ1-6; D is unclear. V was clipped by 0 bases and J by 4 bases, with 10 bases between them. CDR3 length: 16 amino acids. CDR1 MNHEY and CDR2 SVGAGI come from the germline V gene. The CDR3: CASSYSSSVYNSPLHF. The CDR3 nucleotides are TGTGCCAGCAGTTACTCGAGCTCGGTTTATAATTCACCCCTCCACTTT.

This clonotype was detected only a few times. The chain is built from TRBV14 and TRBJ1-4, with D uncertain. V shed 1 base and J shed 2 bases, with 5 bases lying between them. CDR1 and CDR2 from the germline V gene are SGHDN and FVKESK. The length of the CDR3 is 14 residues. The DNA of the CDR3 is TGTGCCAGCAGCCAAGCTCGGACTAATGAAAAACTGTTTTTT. It is translated as CASSQARTNEKLFF.

The chain uses TRBV28 and TRBJ1-2, with D perhaps TRBD1 (5 bases). The V end lost 2 bases, the J end lost 1 base, and 8 bases lay between the germline ends. This CDR3 region has 14 residues. Germline loops: CDR1 MDHEN, CDR2 SYDVKM. CDR3 in amino acids: CASSLVRVNYGYTF. DNA for the CDR3: TGTGCCAGCAGTTTAGTCAGGGTTAACTATGGCTACACCTTC.

The J gene is TRBJ2-1, the V gene TRBV7-2, with D unresolved. Germline CDR1 and CDR2: SGHTA and FQGNSA. The CDR3 contains 14 residues. Trimming took off 3 bases at V and 8 bases at J, with 14 bases between the two ends. In nucleotides, the CDR3 is TGTGCCAGCAGCTTTAGATCCGCTCGGGATGAGCAGTTCTTC. Amino acid sequence: CASSFRSARDEQFF.

The V gene is TRBV2, the J gene TRBJ2-7; D unresolved. There are 11 residues in the CDR3. Trimming took off 3 bases at V and 7 bases at J, with 7 bases between the two ends. The germline V gene has CDR1 SNHLY and CDR2 FYNNEI. In DNA form, the CDR3 reads TGTGCCAGCAGTGATAGTCTTGAGCAGTACTTC. As protein: CASSDSLEQYF.

V and J are TRBV15 and TRBJ2-3; the D is unclear. The CDR3 covers 15 residues. The germline CDR1 and CDR2 sequences are LNHNV and YYDKDF (reference sequence). V was clipped by 1 base and J by 5 bases, with 13 bases between them. In nucleotides, the CDR3 is TGTGCCACCAGCAGAGGCCAGAACCTAAGAGATACGCAGTATTTT. Translating gives CATSRGQNLRDTQYF.

The gene calls are TRBV24-1 and TRBJ2-5, with 15 bases matching TRBD2. J gave up 0 bases and V 2 bases, and 3 bases lay outside the gene matches. Germline V gene lookup returns CDR1 KGHDR and CDR2 SFDVKD. The CDR3 loop spans 18 amino acids. The CDR3 nucleotides are TGTGCCACCAGTGATTCGGGACTAGCGGGGGGATACCAAGAGACCCAGTACTTC. It encodes CATSDSGLAGGYQETQYF.

This clonotype has just one count. The V gene is TRBV5-1, the J gene TRBJ2-1, with D perhaps TRBD1 (6 bases). Germline V CDR1 and CDR2: SGHRS, YFSETQ. V was shortened by 0 bases and J by 2 bases, with 9 bases between the two germline ends. CDR3 length: 15 amino acids. The CDR3 loop reads CASSLDRAAYNEQFF. CDR3 DNA: TGCGCCAGCAGCTTGGACAGGGCAGCCTACAATGAGCAGTTCTTC.

The chain is built from TRBV5-1 and TRBJ1-1; D call uncertain. Germline loops: CDR1 SGHRS, CDR2 YFSETQ. V lost 1 base, J lost 1 base, and 8 bases lay in between. There are 14 residues in the CDR3. The CDR3 DNA sequence: TGCGCCAGCAGCTTGTCGGGGAGGAACACTGAAGCTTTCTTT. It encodes CASSLSGRNTEAFF.

In this sample, this clonotype turned up a few times. This chain uses TRBV20-1 with TRBJ2-1, with unresolved D. Germline lookup yields CDR1 DFQATT and CDR2 SNEGSKA (reference sequence). The CDR3 loop spans 15 amino acids. Trimming cost V 3 bases and J 0 bases, with 12 bases left between them. CDR3 sequence reads: CSASRPGSSYNEQFF. CDR3 DNA sequence: TGCAGTGCTAGTCGGCCAGGTAGCTCCTACAATGAGCAGTTCTTC.

Notes on this clonotype: An end of the junction differs from the germline gene, which may be a read error. The DNA for the CDR3 is TGCGCCAGCAGCAACAACTATGGCCACACCTTC. This gives the protein CASSNNYGHTF. The genes are TRBV5-1 and TRBJ1-2; D call uncertain. Germline V gene sequence: CDR1 SGHRS, CDR2 YFSETQ. CDR3 length equals 11 residues. Looking up the rest from reference TRBV5-1 and TRBJ1-2 gives the full variable domain: KAGVTQTPRYLIKTRGQQVTLSCSPISGHRSVSWYQQTPGQGLQFLFEYFSETQRNKGNFPGRFSGRQFSNSRSEMNVSTLELGDSALYLCASSNNYGHTFGSGTRLTVV.

The chain employs TRBV7-9 and TRBJ1-4, with D unresolved. The CDR3 is 14 residues long. The V and J ends lost 3 bases and 8 bases respectively, with 13 bases between them. The germline V gene has CDR1 SEHNR and CDR2 FQNEAQ (reference sequence). The CDR3 region has the DNA TGTGCCAGCAGCTTGGGTCAGTATGACGAAAAACTGTTTTTT. Protein product: CASSLGQYDEKLFF.

The chain links TRBV20-1 to TRBJ2-7; 10 bases are shared with TRBD2. Germline V lookup: CDR1 DFQATT, CDR2 SNEGSKA (reference sequence). The CDR3 has 15 amino acids. V trimming: 5 bases; J trimming: 2 bases; junction bases outside the gene matches: 9. CDR3: CSAVSGLAFPYEQYF. CDR3 in DNA: TGCAGTGCTGTTTCGGGACTAGCGTTCCCCTACGAGCAGTACTTC.

Only one count was recorded for this clonotype. CDR3 amino acids: CAISGLAGLGGTQYF. CDR3 in DNA: TGTGCCATCAGCGGACTAGCGGGGTTGGGAGGGACCCAGTACTTC. The chain uses TRBV10-3 and TRBJ2-5, with 12 bases lining up with TRBD2. Germline loops: CDR1 ENHRY, CDR2 SYGVKD. The CDR3 sequence is 15 residues long. V trimming: 6 bases; J trimming: 7 bases; junction bases outside the gene matches: 9.

The gene calls are TRBV12-5 and TRBJ2-7; 7 nucleotides agree with TRBD1. The trim removed 10 bases at V and 5 bases at J, leaving 11 bases unmatched. Germline V gene data show CDR1 as LGHNT and CDR2 as FRNRAP. This CDR3 is built from 13 residues. CDR3 residues: CATRQGRGDEQYF. DNA for the CDR3: TGTGCTACCCGACAGGGACGTGGGGACGAGCAGTACTTC. Looking up the rest from reference TRBV12-5 and TRBJ2-7 gives the full variable domain: DARVTQTPRHKVTEMGQEVTMRCQPILGHNTVFWYRQTMMQGLELLAYFRNRAPLDDSGMPKDRFSAEMPDATLATLKIQPSEPRDSAVYFCATRQGRGDEQYFGPGTRLTVT.

This chain joins TRBV29-1 and TRBJ1-2, with 9 bases fitting TRBD1. The germline V gene has CDR1 SQVTM and CDR2 ANQGSEA. Trimming removed 6 bases from V and 7 bases from J; junction bases left unmatched: 6. The CDR3 has 12 amino acids. The CDR3 spells CSVDRGIGGYTF. The CDR3 coding sequence is TGCAGCGTGGACAGGGGAATAGGTGGCTACACCTTC.

V is TRBV7-2 and J is TRBJ1-2; D not certain. The CDR3 is made up of 13 amino acids. The germline CDR1 and CDR2 sequences are SGHTA and FQGNSA. The V end lost 1 base, the J end lost 8 bases, and 11 bases lay between the germline ends. The CDR3 DNA sequence: TGTGCCAGCAGCTTAGACTTGGCAGGAGGCTACACCTTC. This gives the protein CASSLDLAGGYTF.

This clonotype was detected only a few times. This chain links TRBV20-1 with TRBJ2-3; D ambiguous. The CDR3 contains 13 residues. The germline CDR1 and CDR2 sequences are DFQATT and SNEGSKA (reference sequence). CDR3 loop: CSILISSTDTQYF. The CDR3 DNA follows: TGCAGCATATTAATCAGTAGCACAGATACGCAGTATTTT.

V gene TRBV7-2 combines with J gene TRBJ2-1, with TRBD1 identical over 7 bases. CDR1 is SGHTA, CDR2 FQGNSA, per germline. This CDR3 region has 15 residues. V lost 1 base, J lost 5 bases, and 5 bases stayed unmatched. CDR3 DNA sequence: TGTGCCAGCAGCTTAGACCCAGGGGGTCACAATGAGCAGTTCTTC. It specifies CASSLDPGGHNEQFF.

The J gene is TRBJ2-5, the V gene TRBV20-1, with D perhaps matching TRBD2 (6 bases). CDR3 length: 14 amino acids. Trimming pared 1 base from V and 7 bases from J, leaving 16 bases between. Germline V gives CDR1 DFQATT, CDR2 SNEGSKA (reference sequence). This CDR3 reads CSARVEGTPGTQYF. DNA of the CDR3: TGCAGTGCTAGAGTGGAGGGCACCCCAGGGACCCAGTACTTC.

CDR3 in amino acids: CASSEVSRTGQLNNSPLHF. The DNA for the CDR3 is TGTGCCAGCAGTGAAGTTTCCCGTACGGGCCAACTCAATAATTCACCCCTCCACTTT. The chain joins TRBV6-1 to TRBJ1-6, with D hard to call. This CDR3 is 19 amino acids long. The V and J ends lost 1 base and 5 bases respectively, with 21 bases between them. CDR1 and CDR2 from the germline V gene are MNHNS and SASEGT.

This rearrangement joins TRBV29-1 to TRBJ1-5, with a weak D call TRBD1 (6 bases). The V end lost 4 bases, the J end lost 4 bases, and 11 bases lay between the germline ends. The CDR3 spans 13 residues. Germline CDR1 SQVTM, CDR2 ANQGSEA. CDR3 sequence: CSVAGGANQPQHF. DNA of the CDR3: TGCAGCGTTGCGGGGGGGGCAAATCAGCCCCAGCATTTT.

This sequence joins TRBV24-1 and TRBJ2-4, with no clear D. Germline V gene lookup returns CDR1 KGHDR and CDR2 SFDVKD. Trimming pared 1 base from V and 8 bases from J, leaving 5 bases between. The CDR3 consists of 12 residues. The CDR3 DNA reads as TGTGCCACCAGTGATTTAGGATACATTCAGTACTTC. It is translated as CATSDLGYIQYF.

This clonotype was picked up a small number of times. The chain combines TRBV6-1 with TRBJ2-1, with D unclear. The CDR3 covers 17 residues. Looked up from germline, CDR1 is MNHNS and CDR2 is SASEGT. V lost 3 bases and J lost 9, with 24 bases in between. The CDR3 loop is CASSDQQLRWNDLEQFF. CDR3 in DNA: TGTGCCAGCAGTGATCAGCAGTTGCGGTGGAATGATCTTGAGCAGTTCTTC.

This clonotype was counted a few times. The chain joins TRBV24-1 to TRBJ2-1; D gene unclear. Germline V CDR1 and CDR2: KGHDR, SFDVKD. The CDR3 contains 11 residues. The V end lost 4 bases, the J end lost 9 bases, and 6 bases lay between the germline ends. The CDR3 protein is CATSEGIEQFF. As DNA, the CDR3 is TGTGCCACCAGTGAGGGGATTGAGCAGTTCTTC.

The chain recombines TRBV20-1 with TRBJ2-3, with D possibly being TRBD2 (6 bases). Germline V gene sequence: CDR1 DFQATT, CDR2 SNEGSKA (reference sequence). V lost 3 bases and J lost 5, with 24 bases in between. The CDR3 loop spans 17 amino acids. The CDR3: CSARPLGRAGTVDTQYF. The CDR3 DNA reads as TGCAGTGCTAGGCCCCTTGGGCGCGCGGGGACTGTAGATACGCAGTATTTT.

The J gene is TRBJ2-7, the V gene TRBV6-4; TRBD1 agrees at 10 bases. The CDR3 contains 16 residues. Germline V gene lookup returns CDR1 MRHNA and CDR2 SNTAGT. The V segment lost 0 bases and the J segment 1 base; nucleotides outside the gene matches: 3. The CDR3 sequence is CASSDSGQGMSYEQYF. The CDR3 DNA reads TGTGCCAGCAGTGACTCGGGACAGGGGATGTCCTACGAGCAGTACTTC.